This T cell receptor (beta chain) is drawn from a study of T-cell memory formation after mild COVID-19. Background on the study: TCR clusters were largely donor specific. Study-wide findings and caveats: The study found contracting CD4+ clones mainly in CM and EM and contracting CD8+ clones in EMRA. Contracting clones from day 15 to 85 showed balanced CD4/CD8; later expanders favored CD4+.

This clonotype was recorded a few times. Its antigen is unknown. Barcoded TCR alpha and TCR beta cDNA libraries with UMIs came from 5'RACE using constant-segment primers. TCRdb reprocessed the 5' RACE reads via MiXCR and lists one record per CDR3 protein. The profile shows hundreds of thousands of distinct CDR3 sequences, more than 15% of them singletons. Losses at the gene ends were 4 bases for V and 0 bases for J; bases not matched to a gene: 11. This CDR3 has 18 residues. In germline, CDR1 is SEHNR, CDR2 FQNEAQ (reference sequence). The chain is built from TRBV7-9 and TRBJ1-4, with 7 positions matching TRBD1. Sequencing input: PBMCs or a T cell subset sorted from them (not recorded which). This sequence was found in a man between 18 and 29 years old who had mild COVID-19 (a few samples of this study predate the infection). Cell type and time point are not known. The chain's CDR3 is CASSSHRGHPATNEKLFF. CDR3 bases: TGTGCCAGCAGCTCCCACAGGGGCCACCCTGCAACTAATGAAAAACTGTTTTTT.